This TCR beta chain was obtained from a study of T cell repertoires in cytomegalovirus infection. About the research overall: Recently described HLA-C-restricted plus well-studied HLA-B-restricted CMV epitopes were used. Public TCR beta signatures were indicative of both CMV infection and a matching HLA type.

A few counts support this clonotype. As yet, its antigen is unknown. Germline V gene lookup returns CDR1 SEHNR and CDR2 FQNEAQ (reference sequence). Trimming at V came to 4 bases and at J to 6 bases, leaving 10 bases not matched to a gene. This CDR3 has 15 amino acids. TCRdb reprocessed the reads with MiXCR, giving one entry per CDR3 protein. The top ten clones hold about an eighth of a sample with roughly 990,000 distinct CDR3 sequences, 25% to 40% of them seen once. Broader study findings: The cumulative frequency of public TCR beta families distinguished individuals who carried CMV together with the relevant HLA. What dominated the ex vivo response were HLA-C-restricted CMV-specific TCR beta clonotypes.

The V gene is TRBV7-9, the J gene TRBJ1-1; 8 nucleotides match TRBD1. Source: cultured CD8+ T cells from PBMCs, taken from culture after CMV antigen stimulation. The clonotype comes from a human donor in good health (CMV status not recorded). Some clones in this sample may be carry-over from other donors' samples. CDR3 sequence reads: CASSSAQGARAEAFF. The CDR3 DNA sequence: TGTGCCAGCAGCTCCGCCCAGGGGGCTAGGGCTGAAGCTTTCTTT.